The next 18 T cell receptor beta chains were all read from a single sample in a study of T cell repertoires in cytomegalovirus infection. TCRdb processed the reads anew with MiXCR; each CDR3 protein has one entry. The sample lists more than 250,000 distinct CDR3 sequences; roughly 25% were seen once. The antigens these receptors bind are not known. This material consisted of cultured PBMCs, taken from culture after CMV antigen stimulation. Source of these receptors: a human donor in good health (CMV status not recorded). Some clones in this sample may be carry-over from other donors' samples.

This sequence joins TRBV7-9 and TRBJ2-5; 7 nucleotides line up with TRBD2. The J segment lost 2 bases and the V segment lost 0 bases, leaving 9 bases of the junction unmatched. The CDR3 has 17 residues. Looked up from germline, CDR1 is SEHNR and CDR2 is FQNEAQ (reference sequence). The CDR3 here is CASSLARASGEQETQYF. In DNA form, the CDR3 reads TGTGCCAGCAGCTTAGCGCGGGCTAGCGGAGAACAAGAGACCCAGTACTTC.

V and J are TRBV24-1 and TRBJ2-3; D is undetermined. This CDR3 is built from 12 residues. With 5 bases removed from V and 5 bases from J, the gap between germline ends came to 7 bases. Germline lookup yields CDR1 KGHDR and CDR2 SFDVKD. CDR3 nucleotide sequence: TGTGCCACCAGTGTCGTTGAAGATACGCAGTATTTT. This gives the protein CATSVVEDTQYF.

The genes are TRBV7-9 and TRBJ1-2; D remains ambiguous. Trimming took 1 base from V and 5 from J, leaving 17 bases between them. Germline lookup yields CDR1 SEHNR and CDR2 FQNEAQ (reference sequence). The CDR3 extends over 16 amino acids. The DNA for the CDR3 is TGTGCCAGCAGCTTAGTGACGTACCCCCAAGGTTATGGCTACACCTTC. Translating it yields CASSLVTYPQGYGYTF.

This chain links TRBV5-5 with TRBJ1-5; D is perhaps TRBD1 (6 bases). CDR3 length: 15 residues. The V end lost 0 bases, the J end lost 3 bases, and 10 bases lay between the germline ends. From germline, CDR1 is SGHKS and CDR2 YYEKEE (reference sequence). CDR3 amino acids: CASSLDGQHNQPQHF. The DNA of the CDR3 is TGTGCCAGCAGCTTGGATGGACAGCACAATCAGCCCCAGCATTTT.

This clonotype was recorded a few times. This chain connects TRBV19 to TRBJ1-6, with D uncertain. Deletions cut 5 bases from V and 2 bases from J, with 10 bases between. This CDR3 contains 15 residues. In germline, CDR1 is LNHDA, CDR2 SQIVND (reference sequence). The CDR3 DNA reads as TGTGCCAGTAGTCCAAAAAGGGCCTATAATTCACCCCTCCACTTT. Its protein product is CASSPKRAYNSPLHF.

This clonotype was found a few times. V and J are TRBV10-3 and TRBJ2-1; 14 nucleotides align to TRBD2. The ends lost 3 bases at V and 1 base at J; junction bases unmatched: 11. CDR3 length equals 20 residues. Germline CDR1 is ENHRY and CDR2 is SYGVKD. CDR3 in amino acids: CAISDYGTSGSLTSYNEQFF. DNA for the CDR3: TGTGCCATCAGTGATTATGGGACTAGCGGGAGTTTGACTTCCTACAATGAGCAGTTCTTC.

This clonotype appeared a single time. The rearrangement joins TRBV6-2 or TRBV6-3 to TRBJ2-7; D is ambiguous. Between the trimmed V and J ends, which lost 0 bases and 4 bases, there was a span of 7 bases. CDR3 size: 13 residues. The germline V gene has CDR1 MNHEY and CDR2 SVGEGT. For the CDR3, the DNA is TGTGCCAGCAGTTACTCGGTCACGTACGAGCAGTACGTC. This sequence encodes CASSYSVTYEQYV.

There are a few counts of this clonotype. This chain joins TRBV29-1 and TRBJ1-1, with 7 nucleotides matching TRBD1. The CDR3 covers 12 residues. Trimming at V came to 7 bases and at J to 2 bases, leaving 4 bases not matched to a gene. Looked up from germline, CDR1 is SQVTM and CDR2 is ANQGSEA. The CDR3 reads CSGRQGNTEAFF. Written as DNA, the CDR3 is TGCAGCGGGAGACAGGGAAACACTGAAGCTTTCTTT.

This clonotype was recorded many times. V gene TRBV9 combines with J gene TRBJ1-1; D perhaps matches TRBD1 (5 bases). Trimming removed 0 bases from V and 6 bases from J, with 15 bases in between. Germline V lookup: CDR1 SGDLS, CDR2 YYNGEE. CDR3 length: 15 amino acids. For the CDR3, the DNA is TGTGCCAGCAGCGTAGGGTTAGGGGCTAACGCTGAAGCTTTCTTT. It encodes CASSVGLGANAEAFF.

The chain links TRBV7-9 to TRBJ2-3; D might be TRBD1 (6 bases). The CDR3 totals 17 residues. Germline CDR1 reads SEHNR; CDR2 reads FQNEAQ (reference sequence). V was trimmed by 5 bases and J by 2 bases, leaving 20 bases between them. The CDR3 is CASSPGTLLALTDTQYF. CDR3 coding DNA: TGTGCCAGCAGCCCCGGGACACTCCTAGCCCTCACAGATACGCAGTATTTT.

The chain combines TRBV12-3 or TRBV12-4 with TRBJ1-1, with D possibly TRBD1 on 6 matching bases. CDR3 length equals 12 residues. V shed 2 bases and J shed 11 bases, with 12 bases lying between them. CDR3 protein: CASSLSAGVAFF. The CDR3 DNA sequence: TGTGCCAGCAGTTTATCGGCAGGGGTCGCTTTCTTT.

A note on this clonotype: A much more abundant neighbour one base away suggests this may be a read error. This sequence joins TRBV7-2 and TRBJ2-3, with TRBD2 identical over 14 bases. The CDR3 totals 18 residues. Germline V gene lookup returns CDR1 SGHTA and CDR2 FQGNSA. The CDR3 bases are TGTGACAGCAGCTCCAGATCCGGGACTAGCGGGAGTTTGGATACGCAGTATTTT. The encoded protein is CDSSSRSGTSGSLDTQYF.

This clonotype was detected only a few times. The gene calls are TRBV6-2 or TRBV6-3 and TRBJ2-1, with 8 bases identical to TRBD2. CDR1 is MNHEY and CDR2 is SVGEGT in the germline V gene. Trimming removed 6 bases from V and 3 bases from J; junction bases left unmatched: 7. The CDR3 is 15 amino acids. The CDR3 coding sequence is TGTGCCAGCAGCAGCGGACTAGCAGACTACAATGAGCAGTTCTTC. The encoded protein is CASSSGLADYNEQFF.

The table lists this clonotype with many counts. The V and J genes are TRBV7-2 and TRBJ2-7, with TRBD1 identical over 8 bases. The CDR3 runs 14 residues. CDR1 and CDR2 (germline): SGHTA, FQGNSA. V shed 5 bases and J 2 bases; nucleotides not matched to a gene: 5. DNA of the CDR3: TGTGCCAGCAGCCTAGGGACAGGTACCTACGAGCAGTACTTC. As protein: CASSLGTGTYEQYF.

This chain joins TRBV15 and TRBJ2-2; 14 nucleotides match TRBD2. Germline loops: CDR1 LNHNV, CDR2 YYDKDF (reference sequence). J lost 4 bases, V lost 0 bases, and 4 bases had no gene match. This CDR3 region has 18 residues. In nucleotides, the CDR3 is TGTGCCACCAGCAGAGATGGGACTAGCGGGAGTTTCACCGGGGAGCTGTTTTTT. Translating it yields CATSRDGTSGSFTGELFF.

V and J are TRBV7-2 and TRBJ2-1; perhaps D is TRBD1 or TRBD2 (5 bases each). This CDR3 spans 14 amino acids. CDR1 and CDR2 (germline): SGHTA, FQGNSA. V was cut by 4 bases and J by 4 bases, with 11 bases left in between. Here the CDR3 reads CASSSFEGYNEQFF. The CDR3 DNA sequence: TGTGCCAGCAGCTCCTTTGAGGGGTACAATGAGCAGTTCTTC.

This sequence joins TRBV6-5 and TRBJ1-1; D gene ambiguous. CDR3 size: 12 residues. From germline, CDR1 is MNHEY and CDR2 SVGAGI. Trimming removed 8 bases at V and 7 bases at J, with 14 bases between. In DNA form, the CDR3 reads TGTGCCAGCGGAGGGATGGGCGGTGAAGCTTTCTTT. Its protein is CASGGMGGEAFF.

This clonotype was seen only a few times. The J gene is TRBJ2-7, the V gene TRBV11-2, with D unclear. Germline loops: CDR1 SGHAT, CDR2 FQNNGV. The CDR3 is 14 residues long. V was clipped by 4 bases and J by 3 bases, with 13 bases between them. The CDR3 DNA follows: TGTGCCAGCAGCTCGCCGGATCAAGGCTACGAGCAGTACGTC. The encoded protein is CASSSPDQGYEQYV.